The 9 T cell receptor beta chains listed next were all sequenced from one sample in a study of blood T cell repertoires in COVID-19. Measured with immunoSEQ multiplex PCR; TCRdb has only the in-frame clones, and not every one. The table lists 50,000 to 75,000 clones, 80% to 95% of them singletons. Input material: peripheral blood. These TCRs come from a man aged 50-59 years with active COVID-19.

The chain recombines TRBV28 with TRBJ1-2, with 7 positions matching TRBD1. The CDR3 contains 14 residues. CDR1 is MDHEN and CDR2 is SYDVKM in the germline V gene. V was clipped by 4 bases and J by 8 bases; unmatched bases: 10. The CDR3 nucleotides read TGTGCCAGCAGTTCCGCAGGGGGTGGACGGGGCTACACCTTC. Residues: CASSSAGGGRGYTF.

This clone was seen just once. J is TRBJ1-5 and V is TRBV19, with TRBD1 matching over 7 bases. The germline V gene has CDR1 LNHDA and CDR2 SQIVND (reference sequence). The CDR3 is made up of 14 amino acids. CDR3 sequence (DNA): TGTGCACCCGCACAGGGGAAACAGAATCAGCCCCAGCATTTT. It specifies CAPAQGKQNQPQHF.

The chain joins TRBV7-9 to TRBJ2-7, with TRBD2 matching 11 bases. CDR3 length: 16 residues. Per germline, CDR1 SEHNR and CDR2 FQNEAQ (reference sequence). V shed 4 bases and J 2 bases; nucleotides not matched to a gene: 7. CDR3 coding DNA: TGTGCCAGCAGCTCCGATAGCGGGAGGGGAACCTACGAGCAGTACTTC. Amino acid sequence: CASSSDSGRGTYEQYF.

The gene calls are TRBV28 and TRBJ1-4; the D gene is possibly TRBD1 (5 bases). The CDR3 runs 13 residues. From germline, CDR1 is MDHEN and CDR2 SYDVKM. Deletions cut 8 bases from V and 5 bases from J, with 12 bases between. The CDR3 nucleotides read TGTGCCAGCCAAAGGGGCAGGAATGAAAAACTGTTTTTT. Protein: CASQRGRNEKLFF.

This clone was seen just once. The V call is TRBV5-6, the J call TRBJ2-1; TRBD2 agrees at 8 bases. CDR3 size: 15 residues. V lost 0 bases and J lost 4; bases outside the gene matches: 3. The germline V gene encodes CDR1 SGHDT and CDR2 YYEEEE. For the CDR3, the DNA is TGTGCCAGCAGCTTGGATGCGGGGGGATACAATGAGCAGTTCTTC. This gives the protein CASSLDAGGYNEQFF.

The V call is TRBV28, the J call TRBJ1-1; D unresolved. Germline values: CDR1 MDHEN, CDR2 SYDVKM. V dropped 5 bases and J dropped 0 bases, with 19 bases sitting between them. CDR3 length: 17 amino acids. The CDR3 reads CASSPPGVLRVNTEAFF. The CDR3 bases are TGTGCCAGCAGTCCCCCGGGAGTTTTGAGGGTGAACACTGAAGCTTTCTTT.

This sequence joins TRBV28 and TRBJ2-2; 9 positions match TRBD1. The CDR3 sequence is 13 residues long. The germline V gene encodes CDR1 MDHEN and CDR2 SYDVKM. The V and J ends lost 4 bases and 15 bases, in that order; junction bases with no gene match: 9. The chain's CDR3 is CASSSRGTGSLFF. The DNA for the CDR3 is TGTGCCAGCAGTTCTCGGGGGACAGGGTCGTTGTTTTTT.

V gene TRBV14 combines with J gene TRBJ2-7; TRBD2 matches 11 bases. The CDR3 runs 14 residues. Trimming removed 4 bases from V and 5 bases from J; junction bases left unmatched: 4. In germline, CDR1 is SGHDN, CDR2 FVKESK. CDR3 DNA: TGTGCCAGCAGCCCTCTAGCGGGGGGAGACGAGCAGTACTTC. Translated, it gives CASSPLAGGDEQYF.

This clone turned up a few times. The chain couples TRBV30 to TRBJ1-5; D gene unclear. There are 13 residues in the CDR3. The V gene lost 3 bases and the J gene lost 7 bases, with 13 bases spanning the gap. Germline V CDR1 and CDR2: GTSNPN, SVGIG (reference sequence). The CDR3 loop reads CAWSPGGDQPQHF. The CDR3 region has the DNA TGTGCCTGGAGCCCCGGAGGAGACCAGCCCCAGCATTTT.